This T cell receptor (beta chain) was sequenced in a study of CD8 T cells in ankylosing spondylitis. Study-wide points: A TCR beta motif of eight or nine highly homologous variants seemed to mark ankylosing spondylitis blood. Reactive arthritis synovial fluid and blood previously showed some of these motif variants.

TCRdb independently ran MiXCR on the 5' RACE reads; one entry per CDR3 protein. The table includes some 800,000 distinct CDR3 sequences, approximately 12% detected once. This clonotype has a handful of counts. Its specificity is unknown. CDR1 SGHRS and CDR2 YFSETQ come from the germline V gene. The CDR3 has 13 amino acids. Trimming took 4 bases from V and 8 from J, leaving 13 bases between them. The TCR comes from a male donor with ankylosing spondylitis. The J gene is TRBJ1-3, the V gene TRBV5-1; D not resolved. Sequenced sample: blood, either unsorted or a sorted T cell fraction (not recorded which). CDR3 sequence: CASSAGLLDTIYF. The CDR3 coding sequence is TGCGCCAGCAGCGCTGGACTGTTGGACACCATATATTTT.